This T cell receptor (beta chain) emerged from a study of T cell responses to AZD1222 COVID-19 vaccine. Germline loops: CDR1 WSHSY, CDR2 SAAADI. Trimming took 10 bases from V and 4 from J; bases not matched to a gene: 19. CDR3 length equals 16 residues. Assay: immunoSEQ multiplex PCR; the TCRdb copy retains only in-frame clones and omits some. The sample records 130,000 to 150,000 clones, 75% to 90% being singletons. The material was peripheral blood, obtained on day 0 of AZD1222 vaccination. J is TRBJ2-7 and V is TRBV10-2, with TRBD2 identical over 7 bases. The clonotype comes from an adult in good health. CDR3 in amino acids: CATRPVSAGRTYEQYF. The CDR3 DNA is TGCGCCACCCGCCCGGTCTCAGCGGGAAGAACATACGAGCAGTACTTC.